This TCR beta chain was found in a study of post-analysis software for immune sequencing data. Study-level background: The study covered relapsing-remitting, secondary progressive and progressive-relapsing courses of multiple sclerosis.

Carried by the TCR beta cDNA libraries were unique molecular identifiers. Around 500,000 cDNA molecules were recovered from an input of 1 to 10 million T cells. TCRdb recomputed calls from the PCR reads with MiXCR, one row per CDR3 protein. The repertoire includes approximately 730,000 distinct CDR3 sequences, 40% to 55% of them detected once, and 4% to 5% sits in the top ten. The CDR3 extends over 13 amino acids. From germline, CDR1 is SGHTA and CDR2 FQGTGA. V shed 1 base and J shed 5 bases, with 6 bases lying between them. Details on this clonotype: Its antigen is as yet unknown.

Whole-study findings and limits: Patients showed TRBV5-6, TRBV5-1 and TRBV20-1 among roughly 5 TRBV segments more frequent than in controls. Under F measure analysis, samples from one preparation batch co-clustered strongly.

The sequenced sample consisted of blood. The source is a girl aged 5-17 years with multiple sclerosis. This sequence joins TRBV7-3 and TRBJ1-5, with no clear D. CDR3 DNA sequence: TGTGCCAGCAGCTTAAGGCCGGATCAGCCCCAGCATTTT. Protein product: CASSLRPDQPQHF.